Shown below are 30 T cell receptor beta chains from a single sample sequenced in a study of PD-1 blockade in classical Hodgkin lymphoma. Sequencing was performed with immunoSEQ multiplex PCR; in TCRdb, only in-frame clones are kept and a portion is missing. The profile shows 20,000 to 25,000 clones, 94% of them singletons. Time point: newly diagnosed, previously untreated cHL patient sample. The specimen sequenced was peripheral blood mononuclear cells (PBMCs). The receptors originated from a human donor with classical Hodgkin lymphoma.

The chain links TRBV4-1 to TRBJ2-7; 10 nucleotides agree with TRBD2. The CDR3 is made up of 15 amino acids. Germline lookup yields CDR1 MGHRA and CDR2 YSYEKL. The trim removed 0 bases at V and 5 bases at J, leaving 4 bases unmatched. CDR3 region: CASSQDLAGANEQYF. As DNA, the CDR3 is TGCGCCAGCAGCCAAGACCTAGCGGGAGCTAACGAGCAGTACTTC.

In DNA, the CDR3 is TGTGCCAGCAGTTTCCTTGGACAGGGACCCCAAGAGACCCAGTACTTC. Its protein product is CASSFLGQGPQETQYF. The chain has TRBV6-5 and TRBJ2-5, with 8 nucleotides matching TRBD1. The CDR3 is 16 residues long. Trimming took 4 bases from V and 1 from J; bases not matched to a gene: 8. Germline V lookup: CDR1 MNHEY, CDR2 SVGAGI.

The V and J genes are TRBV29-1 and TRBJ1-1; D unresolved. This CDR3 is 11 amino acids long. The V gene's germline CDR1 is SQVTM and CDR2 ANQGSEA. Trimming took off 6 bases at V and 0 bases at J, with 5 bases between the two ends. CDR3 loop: CSVRVNTEAFF. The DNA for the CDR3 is TGCAGCGTAAGGGTGAACACTGAAGCTTTCTTT. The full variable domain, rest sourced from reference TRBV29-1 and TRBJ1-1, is SAVISQKPSRDICQRGTSLTIQCQVDSQVTMMFWYRQQPGQSLTLIATANQGSEATYESGFVIDKFPISRPNLTFSTLTVSNMSPEDSSIYLCSVRVNTEAFFGQGTRLTVV.

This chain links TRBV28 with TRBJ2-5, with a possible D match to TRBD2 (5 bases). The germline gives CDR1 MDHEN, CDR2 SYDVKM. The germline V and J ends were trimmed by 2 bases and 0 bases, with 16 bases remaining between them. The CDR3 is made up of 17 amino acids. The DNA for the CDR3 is TGTGCCAGCAGTTTACCGGGGATGGGCCCTCACCAAGAGACCCAGTACTTC. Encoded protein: CASSLPGMGPHQETQYF. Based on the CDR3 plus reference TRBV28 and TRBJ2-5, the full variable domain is DVKVTQSSRYLVKRTGEKVFLECVQDMDHENMFWYRQDPGLGLRLIYFSYDVKMKEKGDIPEGYSVSREKKERFSLILESASTNQTSMYLCASSLPGMGPHQETQYFGPGTRLLVL.

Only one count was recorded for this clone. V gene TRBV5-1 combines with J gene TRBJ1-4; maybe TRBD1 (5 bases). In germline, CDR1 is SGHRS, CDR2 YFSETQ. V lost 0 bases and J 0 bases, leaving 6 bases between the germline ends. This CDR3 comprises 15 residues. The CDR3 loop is CASSLAGSTNEKLFF. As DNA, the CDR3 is TGCGCCAGCAGCTTGGCAGGGTCAACTAATGAAAAACTGTTTTTT. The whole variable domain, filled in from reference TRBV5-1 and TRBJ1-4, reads KAGVTQTPRYLIKTRGQQVTLSCSPISGHRSVSWYQQTPGQGLQFLFEYFSETQRNKGNFPGRFSGRQFSNSRSEMNVSTLELGDSALYLCASSLAGSTNEKLFFGSGTQLSVL.

The CDR3 region has the DNA TGCAGCGTTGGGCTAGCGGGTAATGAGCAGTTCTTC. Translation gives CSVGLAGNEQFF. The chain has TRBV29-1 and TRBJ2-1; 8 bases line up with TRBD2. Germline CDR1 is SQVTM and CDR2 is ANQGSEA. Trimming took 4 bases from V and 7 from J; bases not matched to a gene: 3. There are 12 residues in the CDR3.

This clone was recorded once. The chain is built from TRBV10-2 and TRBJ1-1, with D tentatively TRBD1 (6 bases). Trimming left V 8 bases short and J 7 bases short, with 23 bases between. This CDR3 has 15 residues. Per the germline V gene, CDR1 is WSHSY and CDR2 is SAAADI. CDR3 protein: CASQKTTRGVSEAFF. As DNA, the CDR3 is TGCGCCAGCCAAAAAACAACCAGGGGAGTTAGTGAAGCTTTCTTT.

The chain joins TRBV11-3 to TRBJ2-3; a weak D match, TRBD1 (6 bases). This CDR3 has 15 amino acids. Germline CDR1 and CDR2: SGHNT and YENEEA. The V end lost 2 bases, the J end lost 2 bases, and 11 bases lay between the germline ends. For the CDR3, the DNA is TGTGCCAGCAGCTTACGAACAGGGCACACAGATACGCAGTATTTT. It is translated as CASSLRTGHTDTQYF. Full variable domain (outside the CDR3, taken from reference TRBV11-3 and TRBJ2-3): EAGVVQSPRYKIIEKKQPVAFWCNPISGHNTLYWYLQNLGQGPELLIRYENEEAVDDSQLPKDRFSAERLKGVDSTLKIQPAELGDSAVYLCASSLRTGHTDTQYFGPGTRLTVL.

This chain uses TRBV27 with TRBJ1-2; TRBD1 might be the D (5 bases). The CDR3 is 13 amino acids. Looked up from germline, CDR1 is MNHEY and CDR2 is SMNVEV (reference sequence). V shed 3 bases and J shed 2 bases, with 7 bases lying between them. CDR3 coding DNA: TGTGCCAGCAGTTTCGGGGGAAACTATGGCTACACCTTC. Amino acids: CASSFGGNYGYTF.

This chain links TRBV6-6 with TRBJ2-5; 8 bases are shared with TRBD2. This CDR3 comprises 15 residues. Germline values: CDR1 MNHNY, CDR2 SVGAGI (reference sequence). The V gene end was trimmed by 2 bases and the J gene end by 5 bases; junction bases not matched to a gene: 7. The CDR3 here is CASSYMAGGGETQYF. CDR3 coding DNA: TGTGCCAGCAGTTACATGGCGGGGGGCGGGGAGACCCAGTACTTC.

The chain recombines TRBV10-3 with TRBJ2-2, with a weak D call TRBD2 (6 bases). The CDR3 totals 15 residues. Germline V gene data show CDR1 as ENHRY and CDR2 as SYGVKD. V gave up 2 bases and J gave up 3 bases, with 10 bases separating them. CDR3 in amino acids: CAISETGTYTGELFF. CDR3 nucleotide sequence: TGTGCCATCAGTGAGACGGGGACTTACACCGGGGAGCTGTTTTTT.

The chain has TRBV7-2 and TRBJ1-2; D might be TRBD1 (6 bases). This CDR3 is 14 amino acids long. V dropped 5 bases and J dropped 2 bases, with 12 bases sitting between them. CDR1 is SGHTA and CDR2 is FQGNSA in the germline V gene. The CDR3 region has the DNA TGTGCCAGCAGCCTTCTGGACAGAAACTATGGCTACACCTTC. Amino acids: CASSLLDRNYGYTF.

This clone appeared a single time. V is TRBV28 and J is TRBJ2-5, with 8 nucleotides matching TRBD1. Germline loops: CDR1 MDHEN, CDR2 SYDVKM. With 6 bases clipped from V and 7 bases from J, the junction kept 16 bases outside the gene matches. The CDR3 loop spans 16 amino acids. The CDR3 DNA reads TGTGCCAGCAGCAAACCCGACAGGGGAGGAGTTGGGACCCAGTACTTC. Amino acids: CASSKPDRGGVGTQYF.

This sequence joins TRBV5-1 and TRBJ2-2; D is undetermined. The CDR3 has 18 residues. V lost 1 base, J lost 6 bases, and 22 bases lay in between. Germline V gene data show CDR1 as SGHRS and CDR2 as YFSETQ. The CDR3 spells CASSLKGPGLLRAGELFF. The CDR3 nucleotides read TGCGCCAGCAGCTTGAAAGGGCCGGGCCTCCTACGGGCCGGGGAGCTGTTTTTT.

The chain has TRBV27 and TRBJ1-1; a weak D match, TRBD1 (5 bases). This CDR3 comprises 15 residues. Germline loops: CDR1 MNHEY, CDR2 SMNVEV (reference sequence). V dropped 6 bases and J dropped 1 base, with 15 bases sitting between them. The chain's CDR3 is CASSPEGARNTEAFF. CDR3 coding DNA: TGTGCCAGCAGCCCCGAAGGGGCGCGGAACACTGAAGCTTTCTTT.

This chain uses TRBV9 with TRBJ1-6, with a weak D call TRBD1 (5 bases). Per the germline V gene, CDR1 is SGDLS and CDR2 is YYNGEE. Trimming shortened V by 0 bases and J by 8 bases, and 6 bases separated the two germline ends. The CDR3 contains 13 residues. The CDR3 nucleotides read TGTGCCAGCAGCGTAGCGGGGGATTCACCCCTCCACTTT. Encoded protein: CASSVAGDSPLHF. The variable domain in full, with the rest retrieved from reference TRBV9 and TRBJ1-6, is DSGVTQTPKHLITATGQRVTLRCSPRSGDLSVYWYQQSLDQGLQFLIQYYNGEERAKGNILERFSAQQFPDLHSELNLSSLELGDSALYFCASSVAGDSPLHFGNGTRLTVT.

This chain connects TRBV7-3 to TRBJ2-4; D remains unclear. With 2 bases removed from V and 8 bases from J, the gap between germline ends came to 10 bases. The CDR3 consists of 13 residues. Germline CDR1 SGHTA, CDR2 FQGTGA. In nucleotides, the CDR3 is TGTGCCAGCAGCTTATGGTATGGGGACATTCAGTACTTC. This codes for CASSLWYGDIQYF.

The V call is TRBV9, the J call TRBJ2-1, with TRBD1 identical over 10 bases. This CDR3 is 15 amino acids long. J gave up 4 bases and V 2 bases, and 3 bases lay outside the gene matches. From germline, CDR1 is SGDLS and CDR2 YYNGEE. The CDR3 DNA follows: TGTGCCAGCAGCGTGGCGGGACAGGGGTACAATGAGCAGTTCTTC. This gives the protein CASSVAGQGYNEQFF.

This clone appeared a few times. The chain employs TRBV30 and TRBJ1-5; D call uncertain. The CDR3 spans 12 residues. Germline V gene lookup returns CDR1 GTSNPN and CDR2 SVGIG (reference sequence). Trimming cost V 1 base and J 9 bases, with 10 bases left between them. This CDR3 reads CAWSADLRPQHF. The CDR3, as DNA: TGTGCCTGGAGTGCTGACCTCCGGCCCCAGCATTTT.

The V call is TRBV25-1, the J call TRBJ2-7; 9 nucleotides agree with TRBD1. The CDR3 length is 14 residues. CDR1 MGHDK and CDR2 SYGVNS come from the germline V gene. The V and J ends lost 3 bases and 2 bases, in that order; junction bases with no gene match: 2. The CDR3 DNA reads TGTGCCAGCAGTGAGGGACAGGGACCCTACGAGCAGTACTTC. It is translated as CASSEGQGPYEQYF.

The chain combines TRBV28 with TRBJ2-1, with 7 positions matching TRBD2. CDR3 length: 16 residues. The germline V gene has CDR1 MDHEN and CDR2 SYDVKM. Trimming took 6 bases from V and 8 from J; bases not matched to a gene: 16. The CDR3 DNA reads TGTGCCAGCAGACCGGCGGGGGAAGGGGTCGTGGATGAGCAGTTCTTC. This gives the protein CASRPAGEGVVDEQFF.

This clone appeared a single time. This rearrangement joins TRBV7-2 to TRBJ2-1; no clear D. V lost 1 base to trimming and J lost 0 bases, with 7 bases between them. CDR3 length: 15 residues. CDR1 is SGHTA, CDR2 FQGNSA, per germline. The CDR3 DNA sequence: TGTGCCAGCAGCTTAGGGACCGCCTCCTACAATGAGCAGTTCTTC. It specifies CASSLGTASYNEQFF.

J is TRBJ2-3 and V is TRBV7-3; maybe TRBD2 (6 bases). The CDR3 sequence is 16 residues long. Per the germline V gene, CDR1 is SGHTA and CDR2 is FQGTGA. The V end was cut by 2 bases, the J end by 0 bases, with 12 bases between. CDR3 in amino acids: CASSLGRRGSTDTQYF. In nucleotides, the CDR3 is TGTGCCAGCAGCTTAGGAAGGCGGGGTAGCACAGATACGCAGTATTTT.

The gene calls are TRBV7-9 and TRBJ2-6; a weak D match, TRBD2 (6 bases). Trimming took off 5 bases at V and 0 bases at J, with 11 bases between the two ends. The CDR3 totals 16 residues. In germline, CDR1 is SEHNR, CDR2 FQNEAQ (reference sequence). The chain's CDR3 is CASSRSGGSGANVLTF. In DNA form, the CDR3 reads TGTGCCAGCAGCCGATCCGGGGGCTCTGGGGCCAACGTCCTGACTTTC.

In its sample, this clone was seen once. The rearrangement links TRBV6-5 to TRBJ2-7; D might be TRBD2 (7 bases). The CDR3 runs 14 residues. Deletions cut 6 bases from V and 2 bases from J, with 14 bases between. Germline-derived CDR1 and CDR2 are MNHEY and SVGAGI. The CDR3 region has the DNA TGTGCCAGCAGCTACAGCGGGACACCCTACGAGCAGTACTTC. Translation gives CASSYSGTPYEQYF.

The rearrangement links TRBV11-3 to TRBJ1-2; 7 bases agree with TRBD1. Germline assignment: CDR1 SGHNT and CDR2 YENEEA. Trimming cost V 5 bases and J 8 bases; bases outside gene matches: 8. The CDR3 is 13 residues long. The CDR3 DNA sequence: TGTGCCAGCAGCAATCGACAGGGTGAAGGCTACACCTTC. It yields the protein CASSNRQGEGYTF.

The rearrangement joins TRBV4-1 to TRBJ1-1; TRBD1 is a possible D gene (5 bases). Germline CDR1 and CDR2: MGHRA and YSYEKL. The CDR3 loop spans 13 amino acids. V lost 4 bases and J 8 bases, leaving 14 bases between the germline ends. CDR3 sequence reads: CASSLSQGREAFF. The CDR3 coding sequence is TGCGCCAGCAGCCTAAGCCAGGGCCGGGAAGCTTTCTTT.

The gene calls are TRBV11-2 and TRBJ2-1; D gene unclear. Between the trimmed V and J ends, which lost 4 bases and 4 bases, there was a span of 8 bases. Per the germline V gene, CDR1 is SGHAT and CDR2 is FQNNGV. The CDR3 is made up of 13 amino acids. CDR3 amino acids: CASSSDLYNEQFF. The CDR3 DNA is TGTGCCAGCAGCTCAGATCTATACAATGAGCAGTTCTTC. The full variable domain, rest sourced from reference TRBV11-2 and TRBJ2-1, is EAGVAQSPRYKIIEKRQSVAFWCNPISGHATLYWYQQILGQGPKLLIQFQNNGVVDDSQLPKDRFSAERLKGVDSTLKIQPAKLEDSAVYLCASSSDLYNEQFFGPGTRLTVL.

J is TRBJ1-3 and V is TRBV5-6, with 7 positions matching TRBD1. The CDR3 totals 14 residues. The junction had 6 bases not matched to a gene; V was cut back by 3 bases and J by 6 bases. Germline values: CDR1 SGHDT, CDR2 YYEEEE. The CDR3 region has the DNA TGTGCCAGCAGCTCCACAACAGGGGTAAACACCATATATTTT. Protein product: CASSSTTGVNTIYF.

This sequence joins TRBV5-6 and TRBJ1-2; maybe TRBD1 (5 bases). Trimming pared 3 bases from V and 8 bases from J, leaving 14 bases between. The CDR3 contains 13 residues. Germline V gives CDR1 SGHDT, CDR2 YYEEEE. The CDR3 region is CASSSMGLGGYTF. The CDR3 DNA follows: TGTGCCAGCAGCTCCATGGGGCTTGGGGGCTACACCTTC.